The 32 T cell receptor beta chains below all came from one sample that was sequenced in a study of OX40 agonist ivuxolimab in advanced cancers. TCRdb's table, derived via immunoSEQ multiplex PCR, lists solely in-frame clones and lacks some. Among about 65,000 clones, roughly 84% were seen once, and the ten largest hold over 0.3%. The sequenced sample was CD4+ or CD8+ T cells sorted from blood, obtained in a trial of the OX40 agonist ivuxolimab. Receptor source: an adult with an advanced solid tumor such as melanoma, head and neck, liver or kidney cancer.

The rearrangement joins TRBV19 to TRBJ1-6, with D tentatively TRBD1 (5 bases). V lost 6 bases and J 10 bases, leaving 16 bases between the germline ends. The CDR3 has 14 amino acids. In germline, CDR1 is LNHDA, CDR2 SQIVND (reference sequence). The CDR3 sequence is CASSRRDELSPLHF. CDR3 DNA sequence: TGTGCCAGTAGCAGGAGGGACGAACTATCACCCCTCCACTTT.

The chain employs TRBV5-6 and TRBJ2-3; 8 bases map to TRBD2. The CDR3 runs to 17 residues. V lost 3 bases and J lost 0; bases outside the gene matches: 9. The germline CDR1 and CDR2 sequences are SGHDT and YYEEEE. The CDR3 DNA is TGTGCCAGCAGCTCAAGCGGGGGCCCTCCCAGCACAGATACGCAGTATTTT. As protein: CASSSSGGPPSTDTQYF.

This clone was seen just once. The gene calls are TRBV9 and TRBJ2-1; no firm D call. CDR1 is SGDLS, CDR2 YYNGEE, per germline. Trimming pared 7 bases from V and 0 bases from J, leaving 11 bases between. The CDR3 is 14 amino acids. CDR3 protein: CASGVTSSYNEQFF. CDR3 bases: TGTGCCAGCGGGGTGACAAGCTCCTACAATGAGCAGTTCTTC.

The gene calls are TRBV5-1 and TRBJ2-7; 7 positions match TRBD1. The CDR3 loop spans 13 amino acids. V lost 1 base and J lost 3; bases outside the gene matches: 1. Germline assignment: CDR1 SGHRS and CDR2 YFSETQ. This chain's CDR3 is CASSLNRGYEQYF. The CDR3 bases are TGCGCCAGCAGCTTGAACAGGGGCTACGAGCAGTACTTC.

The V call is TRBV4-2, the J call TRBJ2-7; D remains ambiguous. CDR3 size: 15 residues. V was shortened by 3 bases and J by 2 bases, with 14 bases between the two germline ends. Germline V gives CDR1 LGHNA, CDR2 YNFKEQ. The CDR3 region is CASSHGGPMPYEQYF. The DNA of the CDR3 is TGTGCCAGCAGCCACGGCGGACCGATGCCCTACGAGCAGTACTTC.

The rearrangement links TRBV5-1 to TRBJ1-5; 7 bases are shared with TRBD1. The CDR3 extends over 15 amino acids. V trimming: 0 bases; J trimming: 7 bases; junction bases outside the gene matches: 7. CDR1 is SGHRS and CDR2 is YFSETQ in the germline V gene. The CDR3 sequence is CASSLEGQLYQPQHF. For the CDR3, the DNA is TGCGCCAGCAGCTTGGAGGGACAGTTATACCAGCCCCAGCATTTT.

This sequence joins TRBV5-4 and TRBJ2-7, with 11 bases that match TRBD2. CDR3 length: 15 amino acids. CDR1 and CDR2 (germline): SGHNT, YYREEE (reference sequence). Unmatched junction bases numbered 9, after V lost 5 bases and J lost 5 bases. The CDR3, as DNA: TGTGCCAGCAGACCCGGGACTAGCGGAGTTAACGAGCAGTACTTC. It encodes CASRPGTSGVNEQYF.

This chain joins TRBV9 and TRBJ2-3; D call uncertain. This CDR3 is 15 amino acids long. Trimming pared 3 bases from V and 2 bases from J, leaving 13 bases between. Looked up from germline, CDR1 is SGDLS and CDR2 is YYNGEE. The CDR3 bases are TGTGCCAGCAGCGGGTCAGGTCTAAACACAGATACGCAGTATTTT. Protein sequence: CASSGSGLNTDTQYF.

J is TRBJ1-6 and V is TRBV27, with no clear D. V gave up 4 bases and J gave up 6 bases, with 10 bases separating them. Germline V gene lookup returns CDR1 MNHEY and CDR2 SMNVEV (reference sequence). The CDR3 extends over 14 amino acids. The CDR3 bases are TGTGCCAGCAGTTACAGAGACGCTAATTCACCCCTCCACTTT. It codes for CASSYRDANSPLHF.

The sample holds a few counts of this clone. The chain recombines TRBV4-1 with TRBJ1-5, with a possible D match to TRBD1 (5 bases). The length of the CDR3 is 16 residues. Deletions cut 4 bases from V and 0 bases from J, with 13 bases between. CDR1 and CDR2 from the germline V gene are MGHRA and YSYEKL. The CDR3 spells CASSREGQNSNQPQHF. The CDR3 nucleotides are TGCGCCAGCAGCCGTGAGGGGCAGAATAGCAATCAGCCCCAGCATTTT.

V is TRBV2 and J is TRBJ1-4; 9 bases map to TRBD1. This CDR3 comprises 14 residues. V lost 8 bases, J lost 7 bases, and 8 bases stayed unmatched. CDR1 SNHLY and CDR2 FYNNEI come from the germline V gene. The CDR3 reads CASDLQGAREKLFF. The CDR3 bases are TGTGCCAGCGACCTACAGGGGGCGCGTGAAAAACTGTTTTTT.

For the CDR3, the DNA is TGTGCCAGCTCAGGCCAGTCCTACGAGCAGTACTTC. Translation: CASSGQSYEQYF. The chain employs TRBV18 and TRBJ2-7, with D hard to call. The V end was cut by 5 bases, the J end by 1 base, with 6 bases between. Germline CDR1 is KGHSH and CDR2 is LQKENI. This CDR3 comprises 12 residues.

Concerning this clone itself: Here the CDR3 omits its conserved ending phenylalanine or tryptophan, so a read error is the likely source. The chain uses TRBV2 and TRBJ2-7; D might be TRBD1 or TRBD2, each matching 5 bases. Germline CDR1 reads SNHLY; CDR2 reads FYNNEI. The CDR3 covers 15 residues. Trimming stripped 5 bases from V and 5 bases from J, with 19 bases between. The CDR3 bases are TGTGCCAGCAGTCCGGGACCCCACACCCTCCACGAGCAGTACCTC. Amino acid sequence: CASSPGPHTLHEQYL.

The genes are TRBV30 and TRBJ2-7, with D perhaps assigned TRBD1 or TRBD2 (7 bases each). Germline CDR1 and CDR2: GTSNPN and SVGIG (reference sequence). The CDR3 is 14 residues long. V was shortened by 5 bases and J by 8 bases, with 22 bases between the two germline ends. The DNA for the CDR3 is TGTGCCTGGTCCGGGACTACAGGGGCCTCCAAGCAGTACTTC. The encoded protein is CAWSGTTGASKQYF.

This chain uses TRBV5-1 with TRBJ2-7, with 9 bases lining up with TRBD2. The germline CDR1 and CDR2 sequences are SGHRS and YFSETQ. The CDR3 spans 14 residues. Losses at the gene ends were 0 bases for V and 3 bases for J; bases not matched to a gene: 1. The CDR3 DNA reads TGCGCCAGCAGCTTGGCTAGCGGGGTCTACGAGCAGTACTTC. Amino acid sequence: CASSLASGVYEQYF.

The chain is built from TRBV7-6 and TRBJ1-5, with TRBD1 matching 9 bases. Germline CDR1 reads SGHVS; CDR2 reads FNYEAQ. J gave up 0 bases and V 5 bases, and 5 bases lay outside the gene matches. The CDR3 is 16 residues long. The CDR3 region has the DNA TGTGCCAGCAGCCCTGGACAGGGGCTTAGCAATCAGCCCCAGCATTTT. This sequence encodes CASSPGQGLSNQPQHF.

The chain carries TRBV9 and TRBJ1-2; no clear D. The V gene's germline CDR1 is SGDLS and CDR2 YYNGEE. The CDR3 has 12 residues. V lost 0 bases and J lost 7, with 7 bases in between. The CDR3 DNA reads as TGTGCCAGCAGCGTAGGCACCGGTGGCTACACCTTC. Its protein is CASSVGTGGYTF.

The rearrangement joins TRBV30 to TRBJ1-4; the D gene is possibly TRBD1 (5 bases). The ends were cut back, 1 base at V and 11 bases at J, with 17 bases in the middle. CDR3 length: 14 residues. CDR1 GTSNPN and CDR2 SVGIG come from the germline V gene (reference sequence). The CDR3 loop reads CAWSARQLPKKLFF. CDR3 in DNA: TGTGCCTGGAGTGCCCGACAGCTACCGAAGAAACTGTTTTTT.

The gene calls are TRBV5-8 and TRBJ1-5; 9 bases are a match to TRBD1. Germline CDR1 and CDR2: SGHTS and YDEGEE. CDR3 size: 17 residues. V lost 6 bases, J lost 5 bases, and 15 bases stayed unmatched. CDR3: CASTTAPRTGDYQPQHF. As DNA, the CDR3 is TGTGCCAGCACAACGGCACCACGGACAGGGGATTATCAGCCCCAGCATTTT.

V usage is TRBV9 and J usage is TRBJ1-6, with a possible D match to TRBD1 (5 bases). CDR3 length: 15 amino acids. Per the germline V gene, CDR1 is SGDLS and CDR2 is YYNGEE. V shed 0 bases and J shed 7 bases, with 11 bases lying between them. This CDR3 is CASSVAGQGNSPLHF. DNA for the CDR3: TGTGCCAGCAGCGTAGCTGGCCAGGGAAATTCACCCCTCCACTTT.

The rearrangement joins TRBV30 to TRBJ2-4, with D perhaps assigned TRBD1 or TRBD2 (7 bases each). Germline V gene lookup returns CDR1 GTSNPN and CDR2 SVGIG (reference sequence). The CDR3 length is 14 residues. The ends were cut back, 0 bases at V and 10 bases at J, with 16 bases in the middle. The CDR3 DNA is TGTGCCTGGAGTGTAGCCCTTCAGGGGGGGATTCAGTACTTC. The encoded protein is CAWSVALQGGIQYF.

Written as DNA, the CDR3 is TGTGCCGGTGACACCAACCCGCAGGGCTACACCTTC. Its protein is CAGDTNPQGYTF. The chain uses TRBV5-6 and TRBJ1-2, with unresolved D. The length of the CDR3 is 12 residues. Trimming pared 10 bases from V and 8 bases from J, leaving 18 bases between. Germline values: CDR1 SGHDT, CDR2 YYEEEE.

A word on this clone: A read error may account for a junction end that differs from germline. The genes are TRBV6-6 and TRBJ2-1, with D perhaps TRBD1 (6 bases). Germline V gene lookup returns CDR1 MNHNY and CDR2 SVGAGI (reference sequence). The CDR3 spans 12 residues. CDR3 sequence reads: CAGSIQGNEQFF. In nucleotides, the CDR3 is TGTGCCGGCAGTATACAGGGCAATGAGCAGTTCTTC.

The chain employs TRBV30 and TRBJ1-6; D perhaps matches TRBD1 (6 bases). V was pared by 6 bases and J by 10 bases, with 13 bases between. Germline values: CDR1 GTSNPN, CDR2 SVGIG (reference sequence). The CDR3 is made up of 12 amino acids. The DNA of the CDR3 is TGTGCCTGTAACCAACAGGGATCACCCCTCCACTTT. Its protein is CACNQQGSPLHF.

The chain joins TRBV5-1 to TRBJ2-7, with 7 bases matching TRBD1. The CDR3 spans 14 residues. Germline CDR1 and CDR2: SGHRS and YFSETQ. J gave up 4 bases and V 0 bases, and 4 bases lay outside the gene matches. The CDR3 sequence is CASSLDRGQYEQYF. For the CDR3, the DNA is TGCGCCAGCAGCTTGGACAGGGGTCAGTACGAGCAGTACTTC.

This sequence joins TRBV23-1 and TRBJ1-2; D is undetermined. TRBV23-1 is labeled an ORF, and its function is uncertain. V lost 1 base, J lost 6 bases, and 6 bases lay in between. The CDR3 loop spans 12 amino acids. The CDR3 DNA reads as TGCGCCAGCAGTCAATATGTCGATGGCTACACCTTC. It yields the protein CASSQYVDGYTF.

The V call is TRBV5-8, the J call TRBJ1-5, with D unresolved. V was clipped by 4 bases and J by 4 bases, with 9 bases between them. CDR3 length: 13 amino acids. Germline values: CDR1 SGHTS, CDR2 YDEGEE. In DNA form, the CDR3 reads TGTGCCAGCAGCCAGTCGTTTAATCAGCCCCAGCATTTT. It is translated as CASSQSFNQPQHF.

CDR3 in amino acids: CASSSGQGNTIYF. For the CDR3, the DNA is TGCGCCAGCAGCTCAGGACAGGGAAACACCATATATTTT. This rearrangement joins TRBV5-1 to TRBJ1-3; the D gene is possibly TRBD1 (6 bases). V lost 3 bases and J lost 4, with 8 bases in between. Germline-derived CDR1 and CDR2 are SGHRS and YFSETQ. The CDR3 length is 13 residues.

The CDR3 protein is CAWSVSQVTEAFF. The CDR3 DNA sequence: TGTGCCTGGAGTGTATCACAGGTGACTGAAGCTTTCTTT. The chain uses TRBV30 and TRBJ1-1; D might be TRBD1 (5 bases). Germline V gene data show CDR1 as GTSNPN and CDR2 as SVGIG (reference sequence). Trimming took off 0 bases at V and 5 bases at J, with 10 bases between the two ends. This CDR3 has 13 residues.

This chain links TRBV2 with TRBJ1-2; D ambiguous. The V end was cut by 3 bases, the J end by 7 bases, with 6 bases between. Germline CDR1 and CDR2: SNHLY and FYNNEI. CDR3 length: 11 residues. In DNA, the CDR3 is TGTGCCAGCAGTGACCGGAGTGGCTACACCTTC. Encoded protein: CASSDRSGYTF.

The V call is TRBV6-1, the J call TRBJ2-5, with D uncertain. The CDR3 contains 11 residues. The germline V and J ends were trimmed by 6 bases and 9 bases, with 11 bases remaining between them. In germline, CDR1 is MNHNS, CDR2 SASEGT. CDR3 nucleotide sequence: TGTGCCAGCAGCGACTCCCCGGCCCAGTACTTC. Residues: CASSDSPAQYF.

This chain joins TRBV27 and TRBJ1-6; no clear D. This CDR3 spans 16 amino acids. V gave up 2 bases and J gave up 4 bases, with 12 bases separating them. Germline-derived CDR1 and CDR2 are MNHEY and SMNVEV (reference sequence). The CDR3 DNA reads TGTGCCAGCAGTTTAGTCGGAACGGCGTATAATTCACCCCTCCACTTT. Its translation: CASSLVGTAYNSPLHF.